The rows below give T cell receptor beta chains drawn from one sample of a study of identifying expanded T cells in peripheral blood. The protocol was immunoSEQ multiplex PCR, while the TCRdb copy is restricted to in-frame clones and leaves out a portion. The repertoire includes around 120,000 clones, approximately 90% of them detected once, and approximately 16% sits in the top ten. Sequencing was done on a sample of blood. The receptors originated from a person aged 18 to 69 in good health. The CDR3 runs from the conserved cysteine through the conserved F or W. Each record gives: CDR3 protein, V gene, J gene, CDR3 length.

CASSQNTGGPETQYF	TRBV7-6	TRBJ2-5	15
CASSRGASTDTQYF	TRBV5-1	TRBJ2-3	14
CVITNMNTEAFF	TRBV6-6	TRBJ1-1	12
CASSDGQASSYEQYF	TRBV18	TRBJ2-7	15
CASSSFSLGETQYF	TRBV6-5	TRBJ2-5	14
CASSGGQGQSSYNSPLHF	TRBV9	TRBJ1-6	18
CASSSTGGNNSPLHF	TRBV5-1	TRBJ1-6	15
CASSRKGEQGIRLNTEAFF	TRBV7-2	TRBJ1-1	19
CASSFLQGPNQLPYGYTF	TRBV7-8	TRBJ1-2	18
CASSDVYGGRTEAFF	TRBV6-1	TRBJ1-1	15
CASRRQGGSTDTQYF	TRBV11-2	TRBJ2-3	15
CASSTGTTNYEQYF	TRBV6-5	TRBJ2-7	14
CASSLGQGGDTQYF	TRBV11-1	TRBJ2-3	14
CASRRRTALYNEQFF	TRBV7-9	TRBJ2-1	15
CASSFTGDYNSPLHF	TRBV28	TRBJ1-6	15
CASSVGEGSSYEQYF	TRBV9	TRBJ2-7	15
CSASDMYGYTF	TRBV20-1	TRBJ1-2	11
CASSILGKSTDTQYF	TRBV19	TRBJ2-3	15
CASTKGVYNSPLHF	TRBV28	TRBJ1-6	14
CASSDDQMPLFFANTGELFF	TRBV6-4	TRBJ2-2	20
CASSPGLSQETQYF	TRBV18	TRBJ2-5	14
CASSYSGGRYEQYF	TRBV6-6	TRBJ2-7	14
CASSPMRGLGANVLTF	TRBV18	TRBJ2-6	16
CASSSGQGYTGELFF	TRBV19	TRBJ2-2	15
CASGSGRGQGETQYF	TRBV12-5	TRBJ2-5	15
CASSLQKQPQHF	TRBV28	TRBJ1-5	12
CAISEEDTSYQPQHF	TRBV10-3	TRBJ1-5	15
CASSQDVIGNEQFF	TRBV4-1	TRBJ2-1	14
CASSYFPDNYGYTF	TRBV6-5	TRBJ1-2	14
CASNIGGQGIQYF	TRBV2	TRBJ2-4	13